Each of the 2 T cell receptor beta chains below was sequenced from the same sample in a study of T-cell reconstitution after alpha-beta-depleted transplantation in children. Unique molecular identifiers were built into the TCRbeta library. TCRdb independently ran MiXCR on the PCR reads; one entry per CDR3 protein. The data show around 370,000 distinct CDR3 sequences, around 15% seen once. Sequencing was performed on PBMCs, mostly from graft donor cells, taken 360 days after TCRalphabeta/CD19-depleted stem cell transplant. All receptors derive from a male patient under 10 years old who had a stem cell transplant for acute lymphoblastic leukemia, so the T cells may come from the graft donor.

The chain links TRBV5-1 to TRBJ2-1; D call uncertain. The CDR3 totals 12 residues. Germline loops: CDR1 SGHRS, CDR2 YFSETQ. V was shortened by 0 bases and J by 8 bases, with 6 bases between the two germline ends. As DNA, the CDR3 is TGCGCCAGCAGCTTGGGGCCCCATGAGCAGTTCTTC. It codes for CASSLGPHEQFF.

This clonotype was seen only a few times. The J gene is TRBJ2-3, the V gene TRBV4-2; 10 bases are a match to TRBD2. CDR1 is LGHNA, CDR2 YNFKEQ, per germline. The CDR3 totals 19 residues. Unmatched junction bases numbered 13, after V lost 4 bases and J lost 0 bases. The CDR3 DNA is TGTGCCAGCAGCCGGCTCGTAGCGGGAGGCTCCCCTAGCACAGATACGCAGTATTTT. It encodes CASSRLVAGGSPSTDTQYF.